This TCR beta chain was sequenced in a study of T cell responses to AZD1222 COVID-19 vaccine. General observations from the study: Donors were chiefly white British, with a greater number of females, and clonal diversity was perhaps underestimated.

Turning to this clone: Its antigen is still unknown.

The assay was immunoSEQ multiplex PCR, and TCRdb's table has in-frame clones only and misses some. The repertoire holds 55,000 to 75,000 clones, with approximately 81% as singletons. This CDR3 is 13 amino acids long. CDR1 MNHEY and CDR2 SMNVEV come from the germline V gene (reference sequence). V shed 3 bases and J shed 8 bases, with 13 bases lying between them. This chain joins TRBV27 and TRBJ1-2; the D is unclear. The source was peripheral blood, collected on day 0 of AZD1222 vaccination. This clonotype was obtained from an adult in good health. Here the CDR3 reads CASSFLPPRGYTF. The CDR3 bases are TGTGCCAGCAGTTTCCTGCCCCCCCGGGGCTACACCTTC.